This T cell receptor beta chain was sequenced for a study of blood T cell repertoires in COVID-19. As for the study in general: The United States, Italy and Spain provided the acute and convalescent COVID-19 samples. PBMCs, B-cell-depleted T cells, or T cells were the source of the cDNA or gDNA that made up the material.

This clone appeared once. As originally analysed: The assay estimated nucleated cells by amplifying reference gene primers. Profiling relied on immunoSEQ multiplex PCR, and the TCRdb table lists in-frame clones only, not all of them. V, J and clone size derive from that table, while D and trimming were established from the DNA sequence. The sample lists 200,000 to 250,000 clones; about 89% were seen once. The CDR3 is made up of 15 amino acids. Germline V gene sequence: CDR1 MNHEY, CDR2 SVGAGI. The trim removed 2 bases at V and 5 bases at J, leaving 6 bases unmatched. The sample consisted of peripheral blood. The chain joins TRBV6-5 to TRBJ2-1, with 7 bases lining up with TRBD2. The sequence came from a woman aged 35 to 49 with acute or convalescent COVID-19. The CDR3 nucleotides read TGTGCCAGCAGTTACGGACTAGGAGCTAACAATGAGCAGTTCTTC. Protein sequence: CASSYGLGANNEQFF.